Presented here are 28 T cell receptor beta chains from one specimen sequenced in a study of blood T cell repertoires in COVID-19. Repertoires were generated with immunoSEQ multiplex PCR, while TCRdb's copy carries only in-frame clones and drops some. The table lists 240,000 or so clones, roughly 86% of them singletons. The sequenced sample consisted of peripheral blood. The receptors come from a woman in her seventies with active or convalescent COVID-19.

The rearrangement uses TRBV11-2 and TRBJ2-2, with D unclear. The V and J ends lost 0 bases and 6 bases respectively, with 5 bases between them. The CDR3 length is 13 residues. The germline V gene encodes CDR1 SGHAT and CDR2 FQNNGV. This CDR3 reads CASSLDIPGELFF. The CDR3 DNA sequence: TGTGCCAGCAGCTTAGATATCCCCGGGGAGCTGTTTTTT.

This chain joins TRBV27 and TRBJ2-7, with D possibly matching TRBD1 (6 bases). The V gene lost 6 bases and the J gene lost 6 bases, with 24 bases spanning the gap. In germline, CDR1 is MNHEY, CDR2 SMNVEV (reference sequence). CDR3 size: 16 residues. The CDR3 DNA is TGTGCCAGCAGACCACTACAGGGTTCGTCTGGCTCCGAGCAGTACTTC. This codes for CASRPLQGSSGSEQYF.

The chain joins TRBV6-5 to TRBJ2-1; D may be TRBD1 (6 bases). Germline CDR1 is MNHEY and CDR2 is SVGAGI. The CDR3 spans 15 residues. V was trimmed by 2 bases and J by 2 bases, leaving 10 bases between them. In nucleotides, the CDR3 is TGTGCCAGCAGTTACACGGCAGGGGCCTACAATGAGCAGTTCTTC. This translates into CASSYTAGAYNEQFF.

This clone was counted a few times. Other DNA sequences in the same sample also yield this CDR3. This chain joins TRBV5-1 and TRBJ1-1, with 12 nucleotides matching TRBD1. The CDR3 loop spans 15 amino acids. The V gene end was trimmed by 7 bases and the J gene end by 4 bases; junction bases not matched to a gene: 8. The V gene's germline CDR1 is SGHRS and CDR2 YFSETQ. Here the CDR3 reads CASSWGQGAGTEAFF. CDR3 in DNA: TGCGCCAGCTCCTGGGGACAGGGGGCAGGCACTGAAGCTTTCTTT.

In its sample, this clone was seen once. V gene TRBV6-5 combines with J gene TRBJ1-6; 7 bases match TRBD1. This CDR3 region has 15 residues. Germline values: CDR1 MNHEY, CDR2 SVGAGI. The V segment lost 0 bases and the J segment 6 bases; nucleotides outside the gene matches: 2. CDR3 residues: CASSYSGQVNSPLHF. CDR3 nucleotide sequence: TGTGCCAGCAGTTACTCCGGACAGGTTAATTCACCCCTCCACTTT.

The V and J genes are TRBV24-1 and TRBJ2-6; 7 bases align to TRBD2. The CDR3 runs to 16 residues. Looked up from germline, CDR1 is KGHDR and CDR2 is SFDVKD. The V gene end was trimmed by 9 bases and the J gene end by 0 bases; junction bases not matched to a gene: 7. CDR3 sequence (DNA): TGTGCCACCGGGGGGGACGGACCCTCTGGGGCCAACGTCCTGACTTTC. Amino acids: CATGGDGPSGANVLTF.

This sequence joins TRBV18 and TRBJ1-3, with a possible D match to TRBD1 (6 bases). V was shortened by 5 bases and J by 0 bases, with 8 bases between the two germline ends. CDR1 and CDR2 (germline): KGHSH, LQKENI. CDR3 length: 14 residues. The CDR3 bases are TGTGCCAGCTCAAGAGGGGGCTCTGGAAACACCATATATTTT. This translates into CASSRGGSGNTIYF.

J is TRBJ1-1 and V is TRBV7-8; 9 bases map to TRBD1. V was clipped by 2 bases and J by 3 bases; unmatched bases: 4. This CDR3 is built from 15 residues. The V gene's germline CDR1 is SGHVS and CDR2 FQNEAQ. The CDR3 loop is CASSLWDRADTEAFF. CDR3 DNA: TGTGCCAGCAGCTTATGGGACAGGGCGGACACTGAAGCTTTCTTT.

The chain is built from TRBV19 and TRBJ2-2, with a possible D match to TRBD1 (5 bases). CDR3 length: 14 residues. Trimming shortened V by 3 bases and J by 3 bases, and 8 bases separated the two germline ends. Per the germline V gene, CDR1 is LNHDA and CDR2 is SQIVND (reference sequence). The CDR3 protein is CASSITTDTGELFF. In DNA, the CDR3 is TGTGCCAGTAGTATTACGACAGACACCGGGGAGCTGTTTTTT. The complete variable domain, with remaining parts taken from reference TRBV19 and TRBJ2-2, reads DGGITQSPKYLFRKEGQNVTLSCEQNLNHDAMYWYRQDPGQGLRLIYYSQIVNDFQKGDIAEGYSVSREKKESFPLTVTSAQKNPTAFYLCASSITTDTGELFFGEGSRLTVL.

The chain carries TRBV12-3 or TRBV12-4 and TRBJ2-7; 10 bases match TRBD1. This CDR3 has 13 residues. V lost 7 bases, J lost 3 bases, and 3 bases stayed unmatched. The DNA for the CDR3 is TGTGCCAGCACACGGGACAGGGGCTACGAGCAGTACTTC. It yields the protein CASTRDRGYEQYF.

This chain uses TRBV5-1 with TRBJ1-3, with TRBD1 matching 9 bases. CDR3 length: 15 residues. Germline values: CDR1 SGHRS, CDR2 YFSETQ. Germline trimming cut 3 bases from V and 2 bases from J; bases unmatched to any gene: 3. The CDR3 DNA sequence: TGCGCCAGCAGCTCGGGACAGGGTCCTGGAAACACCATATATTTT. Residues: CASSSGQGPGNTIYF. The full variable domain, rest sourced from reference TRBV5-1 and TRBJ1-3, is KAGVTQTPRYLIKTRGQQVTLSCSPISGHRSVSWYQQTPGQGLQFLFEYFSETQRNKGNFPGRFSGRQFSNSRSEMNVSTLELGDSALYLCASSSGQGPGNTIYFGEGSWLTVV.

This rearrangement joins TRBV29-1 to TRBJ2-5; 8 positions agree with TRBD2. Germline-derived CDR1 and CDR2 are SQVTM and ANQGSEA. The CDR3 has 14 residues. The CDR3 loop is CSSRDFSGAETQYF. Written as DNA, the CDR3 is TGCAGTTCCCGCGACTTTAGCGGGGCAGAGACCCAGTACTTC.

The chain is built from TRBV24-1 and TRBJ2-1; 14 positions match TRBD2. The CDR3 has 19 residues. Trimming removed 7 bases from V and 7 bases from J; junction bases left unmatched: 17. CDR1 and CDR2 from the germline V gene are KGHDR and SFDVKD. This CDR3 reads CATSGPTGTSGGQGNEQFF. As DNA, the CDR3 is TGTGCCACCAGCGGTCCTACCGGGACTAGCGGGGGCCAGGGGAATGAGCAGTTCTTC.

This clone was detected a few times. No conserved phenylalanine or tryptophan is present at the end of the CDR3, so a read error is the likely explanation. The DNA is omitted, as the CDR3 cannot be located on it reliably, and the CDR3 follows TCRdb's listing. V is TRBV24-1 and J is TRBJ2-7; the listed D gene, TRBD2, was not tested against the DNA. The CDR3 is 10 residues long, counting both termini. Germline V lookup: CDR1 KGHDR, CDR2 SFDVKD. The CDR3 loop is CATRTKPPGL.

The chain uses TRBV7-3 and TRBJ1-6; D gene unclear. Germline CDR1 is SGHTA and CDR2 is FQGTGA. There are 15 residues in the CDR3. V lost 0 bases to trimming and J lost 10 bases, with 13 bases between them. CDR3 sequence: CASSLTGVPQSPLHF. The CDR3 DNA sequence: TGTGCCAGCAGCTTAACCGGGGTTCCTCAATCACCCCTCCACTTT.

This chain connects TRBV11-3 to TRBJ2-7; D uncertain. CDR3 length equals 11 residues. CDR1 and CDR2 from the germline V gene are SGHNT and YENEEA. Deletions cut 5 bases from V and 3 bases from J, with 5 bases between. Written as DNA, the CDR3 is TGTGCCAGCAGCGTAAACTACGAGCAGTACTTC. It yields the protein CASSVNYEQYF.

This clone has only a few counts. The V call is TRBV18, the J call TRBJ1-5, with D uncertain. Germline V gene data show CDR1 as KGHSH and CDR2 as LQKENI. The CDR3 is 14 amino acids. The germline V and J ends were trimmed by 6 bases and 9 bases, with 18 bases remaining between them. The CDR3 loop is CASSPGIDSRPQHF. The CDR3 DNA sequence: TGTGCCAGCTCCCCCGGGATCGACTCTCGGCCCCAGCATTTT.

The V gene is TRBV2, the J gene TRBJ1-4; 9 bases agree with TRBD1. The CDR3 is made up of 14 amino acids. V gave up 7 bases and J gave up 5 bases; unmatched junction bases: 5. CDR1 SNHLY and CDR2 FYNNEI come from the germline V gene. CDR3 loop: CASTLDRGNEKLFF. CDR3 DNA: TGTGCCAGCACCCTAGACAGGGGGAATGAAAAACTGTTTTTT.

This chain links TRBV18 with TRBJ1-2; TRBD1 matches 10 bases. This CDR3 has 14 amino acids. With 3 bases clipped from V and 7 bases from J, the junction kept 5 bases outside the gene matches. Germline V gene data show CDR1 as KGHSH and CDR2 as LQKENI. For the CDR3, the DNA is TGTGCCAGCTCACCCATCCGGGACAGGGGTGGCTACACCTTC. Its protein is CASSPIRDRGGYTF.

This chain connects TRBV3-1 (or the pseudogene TRBV3-2) to TRBJ1-5, with unresolved D. The V gene lost 0 bases and the J gene lost 9 bases, with 6 bases spanning the gap. There are 12 residues in the CDR3. Germline V lookup: CDR1 LGHDT, CDR2 YNNKEL (reference sequence). CDR3 loop: CASSQDLRPQHF. For the CDR3, the DNA is TGTGCCAGCAGCCAAGATCTTAGGCCCCAGCATTTT.

V usage is TRBV2 and J usage is TRBJ1-1; D is uncertain. The V gene's germline CDR1 is SNHLY and CDR2 FYNNEI. The germline V and J ends were trimmed by 6 bases and 1 base, with 12 bases remaining between them. The CDR3 length is 14 residues. For the CDR3, the DNA is TGTGCCAGCAGGTACCCTTCCGGGAACACTGAAGCTTTCTTT. This translates into CASRYPSGNTEAFF.

The rearrangement joins TRBV19 to TRBJ1-5; D is unclear. V was pared by 8 bases and J by 1 base, with 15 bases between. The CDR3 extends over 15 amino acids. Germline CDR1 LNHDA, CDR2 SQIVND (reference sequence). The CDR3 sequence is CASVFRRESNQPQHF. For the CDR3, the DNA is TGTGCCAGTGTTTTCCGGAGGGAGAGCAATCAGCCCCAGCATTTT.

V is TRBV5-6 and J is TRBJ1-6; D is uncertain. This CDR3 is 16 amino acids long. The germline V and J ends were trimmed by 2 bases and 9 bases, with 18 bases remaining between them. Per the germline V gene, CDR1 is SGHDT and CDR2 is YYEEEE. CDR3: CASSFRNGVFGSPLHF. The CDR3 DNA sequence: TGTGCCAGCAGCTTTAGAAACGGGGTTTTCGGTTCACCCCTCCACTTT.

The rearrangement joins TRBV5-1 to TRBJ2-5, with D possibly matching TRBD2 (5 bases). The V gene's germline CDR1 is SGHRS and CDR2 YFSETQ. The ends were cut back, 0 bases at V and 3 bases at J, with 18 bases in the middle. This CDR3 has 17 residues. CDR3 sequence: CASSLGDRPSGEETQYF. DNA of the CDR3: TGCGCCAGCAGCTTGGGCGATCGCCCGTCCGGGGAAGAGACCCAGTACTTC. Full variable domain (remainder filled in from reference TRBV5-1 and TRBJ2-5): KAGVTQTPRYLIKTRGQQVTLSCSPISGHRSVSWYQQTPGQGLQFLFEYFSETQRNKGNFPGRFSGRQFSNSRSEMNVSTLELGDSALYLCASSLGDRPSGEETQYFGPGTRLLVL.

To note about this clone: This same CDR3 is encoded by further DNA sequences in the sample. V is TRBV24-1 and J is TRBJ2-1; 8 nucleotides agree with TRBD1. Germline CDR1 is KGHDR and CDR2 is SFDVKD. V was clipped by 1 base and J by 3 bases; unmatched bases: 4. CDR3 length equals 16 residues. CDR3 DNA: TGTGCCACCAGTGATTTTCAGGGGGCCAGCTACAATGAGCAGTTCTTC. Translation gives CATSDFQGASYNEQFF.

The table lists this clone with a count of one. The chain links TRBV5-1 to TRBJ1-1; possible D gene TRBD1, 6 bases. V lost 6 bases, J lost 0 bases, and 18 bases lay in between. In germline, CDR1 is SGHRS, CDR2 YFSETQ. CDR3 length: 16 amino acids. This CDR3 reads CASKQFRTGLNTEAFF. CDR3 coding DNA: TGCGCCAGCAAGCAGTTCAGAACAGGGTTGAACACTGAAGCTTTCTTT.

The chain couples TRBV5-1 to TRBJ2-3; D perhaps matches TRBD2 (5 bases). This CDR3 contains 13 residues. The germline V and J ends were trimmed by 4 bases and 2 bases, with 8 bases remaining between them. Germline CDR1 SGHRS, CDR2 YFSETQ. Here the CDR3 reads CASSQDFTDTQYF. The CDR3 DNA reads TGCGCCAGCAGCCAGGACTTCACAGATACGCAGTATTTT.

The rearrangement joins TRBV5-4 to TRBJ2-1; D unresolved. The V end was cut by 1 base, the J end by 4 bases, with 9 bases between. The CDR3 runs 14 residues. The germline gives CDR1 SGHNT, CDR2 YYREEE (reference sequence). The CDR3 is CASSLPQNYNEQFF. Written as DNA, the CDR3 is TGTGCCAGCAGCTTGCCCCAAAATTACAATGAGCAGTTCTTC.